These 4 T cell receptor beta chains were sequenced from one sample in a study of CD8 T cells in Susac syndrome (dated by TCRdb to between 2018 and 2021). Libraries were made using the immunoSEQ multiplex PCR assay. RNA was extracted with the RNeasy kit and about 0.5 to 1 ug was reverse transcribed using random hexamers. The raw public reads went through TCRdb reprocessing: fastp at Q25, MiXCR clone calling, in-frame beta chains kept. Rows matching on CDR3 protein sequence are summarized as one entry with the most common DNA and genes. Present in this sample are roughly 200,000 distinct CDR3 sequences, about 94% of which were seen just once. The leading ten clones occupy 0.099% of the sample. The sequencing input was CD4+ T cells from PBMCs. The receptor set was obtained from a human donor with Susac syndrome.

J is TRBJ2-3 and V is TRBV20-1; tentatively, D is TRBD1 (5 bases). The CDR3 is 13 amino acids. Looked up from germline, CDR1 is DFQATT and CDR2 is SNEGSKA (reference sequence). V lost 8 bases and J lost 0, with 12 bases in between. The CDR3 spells CSLREGSTDTQYF. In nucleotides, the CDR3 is TGCAGTCTCAGGGAAGGGAGCACAGATACGCAGTATTTT.

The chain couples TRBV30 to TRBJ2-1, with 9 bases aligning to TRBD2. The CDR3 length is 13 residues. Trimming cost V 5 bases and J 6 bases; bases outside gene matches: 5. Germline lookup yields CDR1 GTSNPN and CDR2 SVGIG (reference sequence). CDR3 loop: CAWERGAGNEQFF. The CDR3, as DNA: TGTGCCTGGGAGCGGGGGGCCGGCAATGAGCAGTTCTTC.

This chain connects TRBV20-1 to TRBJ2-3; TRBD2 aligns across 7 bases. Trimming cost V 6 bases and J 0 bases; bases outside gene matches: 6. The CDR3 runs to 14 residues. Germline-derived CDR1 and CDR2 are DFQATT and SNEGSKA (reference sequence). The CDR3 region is CSAGLADSTDTQYF. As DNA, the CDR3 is TGCAGTGCAGGGCTAGCGGATAGCACAGATACGCAGTATTTT.

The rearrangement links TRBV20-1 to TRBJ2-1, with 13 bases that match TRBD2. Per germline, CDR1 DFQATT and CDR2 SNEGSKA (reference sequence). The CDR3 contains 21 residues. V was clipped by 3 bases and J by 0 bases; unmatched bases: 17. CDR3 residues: CSASASLGTSGTYSSYNEQFF. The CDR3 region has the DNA TGCAGTGCTAGTGCCTCCTTGGGGACTAGCGGGACCTATAGCTCCTACAATGAGCAGTTCTTC.